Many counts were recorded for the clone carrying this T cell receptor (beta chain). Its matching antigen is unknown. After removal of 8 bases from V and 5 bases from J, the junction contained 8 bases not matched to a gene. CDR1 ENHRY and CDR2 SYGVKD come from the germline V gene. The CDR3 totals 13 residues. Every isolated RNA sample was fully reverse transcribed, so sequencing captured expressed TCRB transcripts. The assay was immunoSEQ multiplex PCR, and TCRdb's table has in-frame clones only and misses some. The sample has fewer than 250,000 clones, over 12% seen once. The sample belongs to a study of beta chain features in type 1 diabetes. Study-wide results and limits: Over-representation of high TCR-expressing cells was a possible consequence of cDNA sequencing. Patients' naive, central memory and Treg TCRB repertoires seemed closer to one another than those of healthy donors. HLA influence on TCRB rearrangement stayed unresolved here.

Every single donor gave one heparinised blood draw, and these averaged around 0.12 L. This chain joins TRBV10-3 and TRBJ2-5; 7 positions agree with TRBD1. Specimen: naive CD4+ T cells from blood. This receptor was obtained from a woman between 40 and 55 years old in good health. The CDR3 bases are TGTGCCATCGGGCAGGGGGTATCGGAGACCCAGTACTTC. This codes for CAIGQGVSETQYF.